Presented here are 21 T cell receptor beta chains from one specimen sequenced in a study of tumor-infiltrating lymphocytes in primary liver carcinoma. Starting material of approximately 500 ng total RNA yielded TCR beta cDNA via a constant-region primer. Library construction for TCR beta comprised three nested multiplex PCR rounds performed with slightly modified ARM-PCR. The two initial PCR rounds, around 11 cycles each, used TRBV1-TRBV30 forward and C-beta reverse primers. In TCRdb, the multiplex PCR reads were re-called with MiXCR into one record per CDR3 protein. The repertoire holds 95,000 to 150,000 distinct CDR3 sequences, with roughly three fifths as singletons. From unsorted bulk tissue weighing about 20-32 mg, DNA and RNA were co-extracted. What was sequenced was liver tumor tissue from sampling region 1. Subset of the sample: tumor region T1, superior pole. These receptors all come from a woman aged 55-75 years with primary liver carcinoma and hepatitis B virus infection.

As concerns this clonotype: This sequence may be a read error, since a much larger clone differs from it by one base. The chain combines TRBV29-1 with TRBJ2-5, with 10 bases aligning to TRBD2. This CDR3 spans 15 amino acids. Germline CDR1 reads SQVTM; CDR2 reads ANQGSEA. The CDR3 nucleotides are TGCATCACCTGGGGGGCTAGCGGGAGACAAGAGACCCAGTACTTC. The encoded protein is CITWGASGRQETQYF.

This clonotype was recorded many times. The chain joins TRBV10-3 to TRBJ1-2; D perhaps matches TRBD1 (5 bases). The CDR3 runs to 14 residues. Germline V lookup: CDR1 ENHRY, CDR2 SYGVKD. The V gene lost 5 bases and the J gene lost 3 bases, with 13 bases spanning the gap. CDR3 sequence (DNA): TGTGCCATCAGTCCCGGGGGGAGGGACTATGGCTACACCTTC. Its protein product is CAISPGGRDYGYTF.

On this clonotype: The junction and the germline gene differ at one end; a read error may be behind it. The rearrangement joins TRBV11-2 to TRBJ2-5; 7 bases line up with TRBD2. Germline lookup yields CDR1 SGHAT and CDR2 FQNNGV. The CDR3 consists of 13 residues. CDR3 coding DNA: TGTGCCAGCAGCCCAGGACTAGGGGAGACCCACTACTTC. It yields the protein CASSPGLGETHYF.

The V and J genes are TRBV4-1 and TRBJ2-1, with 7 bases aligning to TRBD2. Germline CDR1 and CDR2: MGHRA and YSYEKL. J was trimmed by 8 bases and V by 1 base; bases with no gene match: 11. The CDR3 runs to 16 residues. The CDR3 loop reads CASSQGVGREPDEQFF. CDR3 sequence (DNA): TGCGCCAGCAGCCAAGGTGTAGGGCGGGAGCCCGATGAGCAGTTCTTC.

As concerns this clonotype: As the CDR3 is not closed by the conserved phenylalanine or tryptophan, this likely results from a read error. The genes are TRBV11-3 and TRBJ2-5; tentatively, D is TRBD1 or TRBD2 (5 bases each). From germline, CDR1 is SGHNT and CDR2 YENEEA. V dropped 5 bases and J dropped 5 bases, with 18 bases sitting between them. CDR3 length: 15 residues. DNA for the CDR3: TGTGCCAGCAGCCACAGGTCAGATTCGGGGGAGACCCAGTACTTA. It encodes CASSHRSDSGETQYL.

The V gene is TRBV5-5, the J gene TRBJ2-1; no firm D call. The germline V and J ends were trimmed by 2 bases and 3 bases, with 12 bases remaining between them. CDR1 and CDR2 (germline): SGHKS, YYEKEE (reference sequence). The CDR3 totals 15 residues. The CDR3 reads CASSFFGQDYNEQFF. The CDR3 DNA sequence: TGTGCCAGCAGCTTCTTCGGTCAGGACTACAATGAGCAGTTCTTC.

Regarding this clonotype: One end of the junction fails to match germline, which may point to a read error. The chain is built from TRBV29-1 and TRBJ2-3, with 7 bases lining up with TRBD1. CDR3 length equals 15 residues. The V gene's germline CDR1 is SQVTM and CDR2 ANQGSEA. The CDR3 coding sequence is TGCAGCGATGGGGTAACAGGGGCTAGCACAGATACGCAGTGTTTT. Protein: CSDGVTGASTDTQCF.

This clonotype was detected ten times or more. The J gene is TRBJ2-7, the V gene TRBV6-5; D is ambiguous. V lost 5 bases and J 0 bases, leaving 14 bases between the germline ends. The V gene's germline CDR1 is MNHEY and CDR2 SVGAGI. This CDR3 has 15 residues. The CDR3 coding sequence is TGTGCCAGCAGTAAATGGACCAGGAGCTCCTACGAGCAGTACTTC. It specifies CASSKWTRSSYEQYF.

Comments on this clonotype: Likely a read error: the CDR3 ends without its conserved phenylalanine or tryptophan. The V gene is TRBV12-3 or TRBV12-4, the J gene TRBJ2-7; 7 bases are a match to TRBD2. V was pared by 6 bases and J by 4 bases, with 9 bases of the junction left unmatched. The CDR3 loop spans 14 amino acids. The CDR3 protein is CASRRQGEGYEQYL. The CDR3 DNA reads TGTGCCAGCAGGAGACAAGGGGAGGGATACGAGCAGTACTTA.

The chain is built from TRBV4-1 and TRBJ2-7; no reliable D call. The germline gives CDR1 MGHRA, CDR2 YSYEKL. The length of the CDR3 is 14 residues. The V end was cut by 3 bases, the J end by 2 bases, with 11 bases between. CDR3 DNA: TGCGCCAGCAGCCATCTCAGGACCCCCTACGAGCAGTACTTC. This sequence encodes CASSHLRTPYEQYF.

On this clonotype itself: A clone one base away is much larger, so this may be a read error. This chain links TRBV6-1 with TRBJ2-1; 8 bases map to TRBD1. CDR1 MNHNS and CDR2 SASEGT come from the germline V gene. This CDR3 has 13 residues. The CDR3 is CATYGTGYNEQLF. CDR3 DNA sequence: TGTGCCACCTACGGGACAGGCTACAATGAGCAGCTCTTC.

This clonotype was seen more than once but under ten times. This chain uses TRBV5-1 with TRBJ2-3; 7 nucleotides agree with TRBD2. In germline, CDR1 is SGHRS, CDR2 YFSETQ. J gave up 8 bases and V 4 bases, and 7 bases lay outside the gene matches. The CDR3 totals 13 residues. This CDR3 reads CASSHRGGSTQYF. DNA of the CDR3: TGCGCCAGCAGCCATCGCGGGGGTTCTACGCAGTATTTT.

Details on this clonotype: At one of its ends the junction is not consistent with the germline gene, which may arise from a read error. This chain links TRBV18 with TRBJ2-7, with 10 bases identical to TRBD1. This CDR3 spans 16 amino acids. CDR1 and CDR2 (germline): KGHSH, LQKENI. CDR3 amino acids: CASSPPSGQGAYEQYF. The CDR3 DNA sequence: TGTGCCAGCTCCCCACCGTCCGGACAGGGGGCCTACGAGCAGTACTTC.

As to this clonotype: The CDR3 does not end in the conserved phenylalanine or tryptophan, so this is likely a read error. The rearrangement uses TRBV11-2 and TRBJ1-1, with D possibly being TRBD1 (5 bases). The CDR3 spans 13 residues. CDR1 and CDR2 (germline): SGHAT, FQNNGV. V was clipped by 0 bases and J by 7 bases, with 9 bases between them. The CDR3 protein is CASSLEPGGEAFY. The CDR3 DNA follows: TGTGCCAGCAGCTTAGAGCCGGGGGGTGAAGCTTTCTAT.

As to this clonotype: The CDR3 does not end in the conserved phenylalanine or tryptophan, so this is likely a read error. J is TRBJ1-1 and V is TRBV6-5; 8 nucleotides line up with TRBD1. Germline V gene data show CDR1 as MNHEY and CDR2 as SVGAGI. The CDR3 covers 16 residues. This CDR3 reads CASRSGQGGFRTGAFL. DNA for the CDR3: TGTGCCAGCAGGTCAGGACAGGGTGGGTTTAGAACTGGAGCTTTCTTA.

The V call is TRBV6-6, the J call TRBJ2-1; D gene ambiguous. Trimming stripped 11 bases from V and 0 bases from J, with 17 bases between. The CDR3 loop spans 15 amino acids. In germline, CDR1 is MNHNY, CDR2 SVGAGI (reference sequence). For the CDR3, the DNA is TGTGCCGGCAACCCCTGTAGTAGCTCCTACAATGAGCAGTTCTTC. Amino acids: CAGNPCSSSYNEQFF.

This clonotype has just one count. This could be a read error, since a much larger clone is one nucleotide away. The chain couples TRBV6-5 to TRBJ1-2, with a tentative D call TRBD1 (5 bases). Germline V CDR1 and CDR2: MNHEY, SVGAGI. The CDR3 has 18 residues. V was cut by 0 bases and J by 0 bases, with 17 bases left in between. CDR3 amino acids: CASSYSPAVTVPNYGYTF. The CDR3 DNA reads as TGTGCCAGCAGTTACTCGCCCGCCGTGACAGTCCCTAACTATGGCTACACCTTC.

The chain employs TRBV30 and TRBJ1-1, with a weak D call TRBD1 (6 bases). This CDR3 is built from 18 residues. V dropped 4 bases and J dropped 0 bases, with 24 bases sitting between them. Germline V CDR1 and CDR2: GTSNPN, SVGIG (reference sequence). The CDR3 spells CAWKGGASAVRVNTEAFF. CDR3 coding DNA: TGTGCCTGGAAAGGGGGGGCCTCGGCAGTACGCGTGAACACTGAAGCTTTCTTT.

This clonotype turned up a few times. The chain has TRBV28 and TRBJ2-1; D possibly corresponds to TRBD2 (5 bases). CDR1 MDHEN and CDR2 SYDVKM come from the germline V gene. The CDR3 spans 16 residues. With 8 bases removed from V and 3 bases from J, the gap between germline ends came to 20 bases. Written as DNA, the CDR3 is TGTGCCAGCGTCTCCGCGACCGGGATCCACTACAATGAGCAGTTCTTC. Translating gives CASVSATGIHYNEQFF.

This clonotype appeared many times. The chain is built from TRBV29-1 and TRBJ2-5, with 7 bases aligning to TRBD1. Germline assignment: CDR1 SQVTM and CDR2 ANQGSEA. V dropped 6 bases and J dropped 4; count of bases not matched to a gene: 5. This CDR3 spans 12 amino acids. The CDR3 loop reads CSVTGIGETQYF. CDR3 DNA: TGCAGCGTGACAGGGATAGGAGAGACCCAGTACTTC.

As regards this clonotype: Compared with germline, one end of the junction differs, possibly owing to a read error. The chain has TRBV4-2 and TRBJ2-1, with TRBD2 matching 14 bases. The CDR3 spans 20 residues. In germline, CDR1 is LGHNA, CDR2 YNFKEQ. CDR3 nucleotides: TGTGCCAGCAGCCAAGACCCCGGACTAGCGGGAGGACCCCAACACAATCAGCAGTTCTTC. As protein: CASSQDPGLAGGPQHNQQFF.